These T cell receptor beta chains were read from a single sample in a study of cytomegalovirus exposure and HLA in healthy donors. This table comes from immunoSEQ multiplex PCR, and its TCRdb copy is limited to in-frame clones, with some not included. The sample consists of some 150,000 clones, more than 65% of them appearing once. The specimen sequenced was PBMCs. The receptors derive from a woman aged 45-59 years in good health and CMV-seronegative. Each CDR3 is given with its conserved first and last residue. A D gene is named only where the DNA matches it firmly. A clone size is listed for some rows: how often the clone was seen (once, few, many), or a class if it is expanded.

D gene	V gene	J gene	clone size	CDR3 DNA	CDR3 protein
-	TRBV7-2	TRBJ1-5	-	TGTGCCAGCAGCTTTCCCTTTCAGCCCCAGCATTTT	CASSFPFQPQHF
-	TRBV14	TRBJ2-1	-	TGTGCCAGCAGTACAGGCAGTGTCAATGAGCAGTTCTTC	CASSTGSVNEQFF
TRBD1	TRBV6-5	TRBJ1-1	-	TGTGCCAGCAGGCACCCCACCGGGACAGGGTCTGAAGCTTTCTTT	CASRHPTGTGSEAFF
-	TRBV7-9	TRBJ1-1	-	TGTGCCAGCACCCCTAAGTCAATGAACACTGAAGCTTTCTTT	CASTPKSMNTEAFF
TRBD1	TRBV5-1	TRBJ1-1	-	TGCGCCAGCAGCGTACAGGGGGTAGGGAACACTGAAGCTTTCTTT	CASSVQGVGNTEAFF
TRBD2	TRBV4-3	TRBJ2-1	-	TGCGCCAGCAGCCAAGATTGGAGGCGGGAGCGATCCAATGAGCAGTTCTTC	CASSQDWRRERSNEQFF
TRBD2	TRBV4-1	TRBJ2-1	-	TGCGCCAGCAGCCAAGAACGGGGGACTAGACAGCAGTTCTTC	CASSQERGTRQQFF
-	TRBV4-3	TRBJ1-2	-	TGCGCCAGCAGCCAAGATCCAGATGGCTATGGCTACACCTTC	CASSQDPDGYGYTF
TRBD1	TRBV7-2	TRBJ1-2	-	TGTGCCAGCAGGCCCGGTAGGCAGGGGGGCGGCTACACCTTC	CASRPGRQGGGYTF
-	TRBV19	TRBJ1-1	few	TGTGCCAGTAGTGCTCGGACACCTACCCGGGCTTTCTTT	CASSARTPTRAFF
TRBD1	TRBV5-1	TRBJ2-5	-	TGCGCCAGCAGCCCCAAAATCGGGACAGGGACCGGCCTTAAAGAGACCCAGTACTTC	CASSPKIGTGTGLKETQYF
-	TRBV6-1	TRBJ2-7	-	TGTGCCAGCAGGGCAGTCAACGAGCAGTACTTC	CASRAVNEQYF
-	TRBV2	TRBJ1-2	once	TGTGCCAGCAGTCTGGGGCAGGGAACCCTAGGCGGCTACACCTTC	CASSLGQGTLGGYTF
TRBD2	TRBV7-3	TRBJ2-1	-	TGTGCCAGCAGCCTAGCGGGAGACTACAATGAGCAGTTCTTC	CASSLAGDYNEQFF
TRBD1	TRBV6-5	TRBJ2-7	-	TGTGCCAGCAGCGAAAACAGGGGACCCTACGAGCAGTACTTC	CASSENRGPYEQYF
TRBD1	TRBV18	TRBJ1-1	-	TGTGCCAGCTCACCATCGATTCAGGGGGTGAACACTGAAGCTTTCTTT	CASSPSIQGVNTEAFF
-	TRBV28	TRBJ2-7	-	TGTGCCAGCAGTTACTTACAGGGCTACGAGCAGTACTTC	CASSYLQGYEQYF
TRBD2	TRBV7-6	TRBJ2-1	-	TGTGCCAGCAGCTTTAGCGGGGGGGCGGGAAATGAGCAGTTCTTC	CASSFSGGAGNEQFF
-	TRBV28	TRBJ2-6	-	TGTGCCAGCAGTTTATTGGTCAGGGATGGCTCTGGGGCCAACGTCCTGACTTTC	CASSLLVRDGSGANVLTF
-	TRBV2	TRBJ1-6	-	TGTGCCAGCAGTGACAGGGGCGGGAATTCACCCCTCCACTTT	CASSDRGGNSPLHF
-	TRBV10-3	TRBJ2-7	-	TGTGCCATCAGTGAGTTCGAGGGTTACGAGCAGTACTTC	CAISEFEGYEQYF
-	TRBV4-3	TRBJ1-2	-	TGCGCCAGCAGCCAAGATGCCGACGGGGGGTATGGCTACACCTTC	CASSQDADGGYGYTF
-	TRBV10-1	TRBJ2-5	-	TGCGCCAGCAGTGACAGGGGGGCAGAAGAGACCCAGTACTTC	CASSDRGAEETQYF
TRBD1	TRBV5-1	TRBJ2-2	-	TGCGCCAGCAGACAGGGGGCCGGGGAGCTGTTTTTT	CASRQGAGELFF